These 8 T cell receptor beta chains were all obtained from the same sample, sequenced in a study of control samples from healthy donors and cancer patients. The table came from immunoSEQ multiplex PCR; TCRdb's copy has only in-frame clones and leaves some out. The table records about 150,000 clones, approximately 94% of them present only once. The sample taken for sequencing was blood. These receptors originate from a man in his forties in good health.

The chain has TRBV5-4 and TRBJ1-2, with D maybe TRBD1 (6 bases). Trimming left V 0 bases short and J 4 bases short, with 10 bases between. Germline CDR1 is SGHNT and CDR2 is YYREEE (reference sequence). The CDR3 extends over 14 amino acids. CDR3 DNA: TGTGCCAGCAGCTTGGGGCAGGGGACCTATGGCTACACCTTC. Protein sequence: CASSLGQGTYGYTF.

The chain joins TRBV20-1 to TRBJ1-2; D is undetermined. The germline V gene encodes CDR1 DFQATT and CDR2 SNEGSKA (reference sequence). The CDR3 length is 11 residues. The V end lost 6 bases, the J end lost 7 bases, and 12 bases lay between the germline ends. The CDR3: CSASRPVGYTF. Written as DNA, the CDR3 is TGCAGTGCCTCACGACCGGTTGGCTACACCTTC.

This chain uses TRBV7-8 with TRBJ1-1; tentative D call: TRBD1 (5 bases). The CDR3 contains 15 residues. In germline, CDR1 is SGHVS, CDR2 FQNEAQ. Trimming shortened V by 4 bases and J by 3 bases, and 15 bases separated the two germline ends. The CDR3 nucleotides read TGTGCCAGCAGCTGGGGGATAGGAACAGACACTGAAGCTTTCTTT. It codes for CASSWGIGTDTEAFF. The variable domain in full, with the rest retrieved from reference TRBV7-8 and TRBJ1-1, is GAGVSQSPRYKVAKRGQDVALRCDPISGHVSLFWYQQALGQGPEFLTYFQNEAQLDKSGLPSDRFFAERPEGSVSTLKIQRTQQEDSAVYLCASSWGIGTDTEAFFGQGTRLTVV.

This clone was seen only a few times. The V call is TRBV11-2, the J call TRBJ2-1; D ambiguous. V lost 2 bases, J lost 12 bases, and 17 bases lay in between. The length of the CDR3 is 14 residues. Germline V gives CDR1 SGHAT, CDR2 FQNNGV. The CDR3 sequence: CASSLSYYNERQFF. The CDR3 DNA reads TGTGCCAGCAGCTTAAGTTACTACAATGAGCGGCAGTTCTTC.

The rearrangement uses TRBV19 and TRBJ1-2; no reliable D call. This CDR3 comprises 14 residues. Germline assignment: CDR1 LNHDA and CDR2 SQIVND (reference sequence). V shed 0 bases and J shed 2 bases, with 7 bases lying between them. DNA of the CDR3: TGTGCCAGTAGTATAGATCGCCGGAACTATGGCTACACCTTC. This translates into CASSIDRRNYGYTF.

The chain recombines TRBV24-1 with TRBJ2-7; D is ambiguous. Germline V gene lookup returns CDR1 KGHDR and CDR2 SFDVKD. This CDR3 has 14 amino acids. The V gene lost 5 bases and the J gene lost 0 bases, with 10 bases spanning the gap. The CDR3 bases are TGTGCCACCAGTGTGAAACGTCCCTCCTACGAGCAGTACTTC. Amino acid sequence: CATSVKRPSYEQYF.

The genes are TRBV5-6 and TRBJ1-6; 7 bases fit TRBD1. Germline CDR1 is SGHDT and CDR2 is YYEEEE. This CDR3 has 14 amino acids. J lost 7 bases, V lost 4 bases, and 5 bases had no gene match. The CDR3 DNA follows: TGTGCCAGCAGCGTTAGGGGGCGGAATTCACCCCTCCACTTT. It is translated as CASSVRGRNSPLHF.

The chain uses TRBV28 and TRBJ1-2; 10 bases map to TRBD1. CDR1 and CDR2 from the germline V gene are MDHEN and SYDVKM. J was trimmed by 2 bases and V by 6 bases; bases with no gene match: 3. The CDR3 has 14 residues. The DNA for the CDR3 is TGTGCCAGCAGGAGGACAGGGGGGAACTATGGCTACACCTTC. Amino acids: CASRRTGGNYGYTF.